This T cell receptor beta chain came from a study of identical twins. CDR3 length: 13 residues. Losses at the gene ends were 7 bases for V and 2 bases for J; bases not matched to a gene: 4. CDR1 is SQVTM and CDR2 is ANQGSEA in the germline V gene. The sample holds a few counts of this clonotype. MiXCR was run by TCRdb on the 5' RACE reads, yielding one entry per CDR3 protein. This table has approximately 500,000 distinct CDR3 sequences, roughly 26% appearing once. These data were likewise used in another study, on T cells expressing NK-cell markers. That paper adds: Dominant NKG2C+ clonotypes accounted for roughly 1.0-7.0% of CD8+ T cells in 5 to 7 donors. These clonotypes also led the CD3+CD56-NKG2C+ fraction in a handful of donors. Unclear, still, was the HCMV specificity of the expanded NKG2C+ T cell clones.

Sequenced: CD4+ T cells sorted from blood. The chain recombines TRBV29-1 with TRBJ2-7; 11 bases fit TRBD1. This TCR was sampled from a woman aged 18-35 years in good health. The CDR3 here is CSAGQGAPYEQYF. The CDR3, as DNA: TGCAGCGCCGGACAGGGGGCCCCCTACGAGCAGTACTTC.